The rows below give T cell receptor beta chains drawn from one sample of a study of blood T cell repertoires in COVID-19. The data were produced by immunoSEQ multiplex PCR, yet TCRdb's version contains in-frame clones alone and is incomplete. The sample includes 410,000 or so clones, about 89% of them seen just once. The sequencing sample was made of peripheral blood. These receptors were collected from a woman aged 40 to 49 with COVID-19, enrolled during active disease. Both conserved end residues are part of each CDR3. The D gene is left open where the match is weak. Clone size is stated in some rows and not others, as once, few, many or a class when expanded.

J gene: TRBJ1-1
V gene: TRBV6-5
clone size: NA
D gene: NA
CDR3 protein: CASSYFGHNTEAFF
CDR3 DNA: TGTGCCAGCAGTTACTTTGGACACAACACTGAAGCTTTCTTT

J gene: TRBJ1-6
V gene: TRBV30
clone size: NA
D gene: NA
CDR3 protein: CAWNQGPSYNSPLHF
CDR3 DNA: TGTGCCTGGAACCAGGGCCCCTCCTATAATTCACCCCTCCACTTT

J gene: TRBJ1-6
V gene: TRBV7-6
clone size: NA
D gene: TRBD1
CDR3 protein: CASSPGQGYNSPLHF
CDR3 DNA: TGTGCCAGCAGCCCCGGACAGGGGTATAATTCACCCCTCCACTTT

J gene: TRBJ1-1
V gene: TRBV5-4
clone size: once
D gene: TRBD1
CDR3 protein: CASSLGQGGAEAFF
CDR3 DNA: TGTGCCAGCAGCTTGGGTCAGGGGGGCGCTGAAGCTTTCTTT

J gene: TRBJ1-2
V gene: TRBV3-1/TRBV3-2
clone size: NA
D gene: TRBD1
CDR3 protein: CASSHPRPGGGGYGYTF
CDR3 DNA: TGTGCCAGCAGCCACCCGCGCCCAGGGGGAGGTGGCTATGGCTACACCTTC

J gene: TRBJ2-2
V gene: TRBV27
clone size: NA
D gene: NA
CDR3 protein: CASSLQYTGELFF
CDR3 DNA: TGTGCCAGCAGTTTACAGTACACCGGGGAGCTGTTTTTT

J gene: TRBJ1-1
V gene: TRBV19
clone size: NA
D gene: TRBD1
CDR3 protein: CASSRPGTGLYTEAFF
CDR3 DNA: TGTGCCAGTAGTAGGCCCGGGACAGGGTTATATACTGAAGCTTTCTTT

J gene: TRBJ2-3
V gene: TRBV5-1
clone size: NA
D gene: NA
CDR3 protein: CASSLPLSTDTQYF
CDR3 DNA: TGCGCCAGCAGCTTGCCACTTAGCACAGATACGCAGTATTTT

J gene: TRBJ1-1
V gene: TRBV15
clone size: NA
D gene: TRBD1
CDR3 protein: CATSGGGTGTLGNTEAFF
CDR3 DNA: TGTGCCACCAGCGGGGGAGGGACAGGGACCTTGGGGAACACTGAAGCTTTCTTT

J gene: TRBJ1-1
V gene: TRBV7-8
clone size: NA
D gene: NA
CDR3 protein: CASSFPRGGELMNTEAFF
CDR3 DNA: TGTGCCAGCAGCTTTCCTAGGGGGGGAGAGCTGATGAACACTGAAGCTTTCTTT

J gene: TRBJ1-5
V gene: TRBV7-6
clone size: NA
D gene: NA
CDR3 protein: CAGSLGRGGSNQPQHF
CDR3 DNA: TGTGCCGGCAGCTTAGGAAGAGGGGGTAGCAATCAGCCCCAGCATTTT

J gene: TRBJ2-1
V gene: TRBV28
clone size: NA
D gene: TRBD1
CDR3 protein: CASSFKGGPLPRSSYNEQFF
CDR3 DNA: TGTGCCAGCAGTTTCAAAGGGGGCCCACTCCCCAGGAGCTCCTACAATGAGCAGTTCTTC

J gene: TRBJ1-1
V gene: TRBV18
clone size: once
D gene: NA
CDR3 protein: CASSPPATGVNTEAFF
CDR3 DNA: TGTGCCAGCTCACCACCGGCGACAGGCGTGAACACTGAAGCTTTCTTT

J gene: TRBJ1-6
V gene: TRBV6-5
clone size: once
D gene: NA
CDR3 protein: CASSSPPTANSPLHF
CDR3 DNA: TGTGCCAGCAGTTCCCCCCCAACTGCAAATTCACCCCTCCACTTT

J gene: TRBJ1-6
V gene: TRBV5-1
clone size: NA
D gene: TRBD1
CDR3 protein: CASSPGQGAYNSPLHF
CDR3 DNA: TGCGCCAGCAGCCCCGGACAGGGGGCCTATAATTCACCCCTCCACTTT

J gene: TRBJ1-1
V gene: TRBV27
clone size: NA
D gene: NA
CDR3 protein: CASTPGGRNTEAFF
CDR3 DNA: TGTGCCAGCACTCCTGGGGGGAGGAACACTGAAGCTTTCTTT

J gene: TRBJ2-7
V gene: TRBV21-1
clone size: NA
D gene: NA
CDR3 protein: CASRKTSSSYEQYF
CDR3 DNA: TGTGCCAGCAGGAAAACAAGTTCCTCCTACGAGCAGTACTTC

J gene: TRBJ1-3
V gene: TRBV7-2
clone size: NA
D gene: TRBD1
CDR3 protein: CASSRDRVSGNTIYF
CDR3 DNA: TGTGCCAGCAGCAGGGACAGGGTTAGTGGAAACACCATATATTTT

J gene: TRBJ1-5
V gene: TRBV5-1
clone size: NA
D gene: NA
CDR3 protein: CASSWGDSSNQPQHF
CDR3 DNA: TGCGCCAGCAGCTGGGGGGATTCTAGCAATCAGCCCCAGCATTTT

J gene: TRBJ2-6
V gene: TRBV10-3
clone size: NA
D gene: NA
CDR3 protein: CAISVSGGLGAGANVLTF
CDR3 DNA: TGTGCCATCAGTGTCTCGGGGGGCCTAGGCGCTGGGGCCAACGTCCTGACTTTC

J gene: TRBJ2-3
V gene: TRBV5-1
clone size: NA
D gene: TRBD1
CDR3 protein: CASSPEGQGAGDTQYF
CDR3 DNA: TGCGCCAGCAGCCCCGAGGGACAGGGGGCGGGGGATACGCAGTATTTT

J gene: TRBJ1-1
V gene: TRBV27
clone size: NA
D gene: TRBD1
CDR3 protein: CASGTGGTEAFF
CDR3 DNA: TGTGCCAGCGGCACAGGGGGGACTGAAGCTTTCTTT

J gene: TRBJ1-2
V gene: TRBV6-2/TRBV6-3
clone size: NA
D gene: NA
CDR3 protein: CASSSGLGQNYGYTF
CDR3 DNA: TGTGCCAGCAGTTCGGGGCTTGGACAGAACTATGGCTACACCTTC

J gene: TRBJ2-2
V gene: TRBV7-2
clone size: once
D gene: TRBD1
CDR3 protein: CASSLVGQIQTGELFF
CDR3 DNA: TGTGCCAGCAGCTTAGTGGGACAGATCCAAACCGGGGAGCTGTTTTTT

J gene: TRBJ1-1
V gene: TRBV14
clone size: NA
D gene: NA
CDR3 protein: CASSRFRQNTEAFF
CDR3 DNA: TGTGCCAGCAGCCGGTTTCGACAAAACACTGAAGCTTTCTTT

J gene: TRBJ2-5
V gene: TRBV5-4
clone size: NA
D gene: TRBD2
CDR3 protein: CASSPGLAIETQYF
CDR3 DNA: TGTGCCAGCAGCCCCGGACTAGCGATTGAGACCCAGTACTTC

J gene: TRBJ2-2
V gene: TRBV2
clone size: once
D gene: TRBD1
CDR3 protein: CASSEGDRVSGELFF
CDR3 DNA: TGTGCCAGCAGCGAAGGGGACAGGGTCTCCGGGGAGCTGTTTTTT

J gene: TRBJ2-7
V gene: TRBV7-9
clone size: NA
D gene: NA
CDR3 protein: CASSLVQGPPGEQYF
CDR3 DNA: TGTGCCAGCAGCTTAGTACAGGGCCCGCCAGGGGAGCAGTACTTC

J gene: TRBJ1-3
V gene: TRBV4-1
clone size: NA
D gene: NA
CDR3 protein: CASSPRGGGEGNTIYF
CDR3 DNA: TGCGCCAGCAGCCCTCGGGGCGGGGGTGAAGGAAACACCATATATTTT

J gene: TRBJ1-2
V gene: TRBV6-5
clone size: NA
D gene: TRBD1
CDR3 protein: CASSFFPPDRGGGYTF
CDR3 DNA: TGTGCCAGCAGTTTCTTCCCTCCCGACAGGGGCGGGGGCTACACCTTC

J gene: TRBJ1-3
V gene: TRBV11-1
clone size: once
D gene: NA
CDR3 protein: CASSLRTDLSGNTIYF
CDR3 DNA: TGTGCCAGCAGCTTAAGGACAGATCTCTCTGGAAACACCATATATTTT

J gene: TRBJ2-1
V gene: TRBV5-8
clone size: NA
D gene: TRBD1
CDR3 protein: CASSFGTATSYNEQFF
CDR3 DNA: TGTGCCAGCAGCTTTGGGACAGCAACCTCCTACAATGAGCAGTTCTTC

J gene: TRBJ2-7
V gene: TRBV19
clone size: NA
D gene: TRBD2
CDR3 protein: CASSRTSGDSYEQYF
CDR3 DNA: TGTGCCAGTAGTAGGACTAGCGGGGACTCCTACGAGCAGTACTTC

J gene: TRBJ2-7
V gene: TRBV11-3
clone size: once
D gene: NA
CDR3 protein: CASSLQTVGEQYF
CDR3 DNA: TGTGCCAGCAGCTTACAGACAGTCGGGGAGCAGTACTTC

J gene: TRBJ1-1
V gene: TRBV28
clone size: NA
D gene: TRBD1
CDR3 protein: CASSKTGGNTEAFF
CDR3 DNA: TGTGCCAGCAGTAAGACAGGGGGGAACACTGAAGCTTTCTTT

J gene: TRBJ2-3
V gene: TRBV10-3
clone size: NA
D gene: TRBD1
CDR3 protein: CAISVTGGPDTQYF
CDR3 DNA: TGTGCCATCAGTGTCACAGGGGGTCCAGATACGCAGTATTTT

J gene: TRBJ2-7
V gene: TRBV5-4
clone size: NA
D gene: NA
CDR3 protein: CASSQTGYEQYF
CDR3 DNA: TGTGCCAGCAGTCAGACGGGGTACGAGCAGTACTTC

J gene: TRBJ1-4
V gene: TRBV28
clone size: NA
D gene: TRBD1
CDR3 protein: CASNRDRVVEKLFF
CDR3 DNA: TGTGCCAGCAACCGGGACAGGGTTGTTGAAAAACTGTTTTTT

J gene: TRBJ2-7
V gene: TRBV10-3
clone size: NA
D gene: TRBD2
CDR3 protein: CAISSGTHSVGSYEQYF
CDR3 DNA: TGTGCCATCAGTAGCGGGACCCACTCAGTTGGGTCCTACGAGCAGTACTTC

J gene: TRBJ1-4
V gene: TRBV19
clone size: NA
D gene: TRBD1
CDR3 protein: CASSTGTVGEKLFF
CDR3 DNA: TGTGCCAGTAGTACCGGGACAGTAGGCGAAAAACTGTTTTTT

J gene: TRBJ2-3
V gene: TRBV4-3
clone size: NA
D gene: NA
CDR3 protein: CASSQVMTGDTQYF
CDR3 DNA: TGCGCCAGCAGCCAAGTCATGACTGGAGATACGCAGTATTTT

J gene: TRBJ1-4
V gene: TRBV7-3
clone size: NA
D gene: TRBD1
CDR3 protein: CASSSGQGEKLFF
CDR3 DNA: TGTGCCAGCAGCTCCGGACAGGGGGAAAAACTGTTTTTT

J gene: TRBJ2-5
V gene: TRBV27
clone size: NA
D gene: TRBD1
CDR3 protein: CASSFDRGRPSATQYF
CDR3 DNA: TGTGCCAGCAGTTTTGACAGGGGGCGGCCCAGCGCGACCCAGTACTTC

J gene: TRBJ1-2
V gene: TRBV19
clone size: NA
D gene: NA
CDR3 protein: CASSVETNYGYTF
CDR3 DNA: TGTGCCAGTAGTGTCGAGACAAACTATGGCTACACCTTC

J gene: TRBJ1-4
V gene: TRBV5-1
clone size: NA
D gene: TRBD1
CDR3 protein: CASSLGTGEGEKLFF
CDR3 DNA: TGCGCCAGCAGCTTGGGGACAGGGGAAGGGGAAAAACTGTTTTTT

J gene: TRBJ2-1
V gene: TRBV11-2
clone size: NA
D gene: TRBD2
CDR3 protein: CASRAGTSGYNEQFF
CDR3 DNA: TGTGCCAGCAGGGCCGGGACTAGCGGTTACAATGAGCAGTTCTTC

J gene: TRBJ1-2
V gene: TRBV27
clone size: NA
D gene: TRBD1
CDR3 protein: CASSRTGGVYGYTF
CDR3 DNA: TGTGCCAGCAGTCGGACAGGGGGCGTCTATGGCTACACCTTC

J gene: TRBJ1-1
V gene: TRBV7-2
clone size: NA
D gene: NA
CDR3 protein: CASSPMRMNTEAFF
CDR3 DNA: TGTGCCAGCAGCCCTATGAGGATGAACACTGAAGCTTTCTTT

J gene: TRBJ1-4
V gene: TRBV6-5
clone size: NA
D gene: NA
CDR3 protein: CVSRRGWTNEKLFF
CDR3 DNA: TGTGTCAGCAGGAGAGGGTGGACTAATGAAAAACTGTTTTTT

J gene: TRBJ1-2
V gene: TRBV21-1
clone size: NA
D gene: NA
CDR3 protein: CASSKGTELNYGYTF
CDR3 DNA: TGTGCCAGCAGCAAAGGAACGGAGCTTAACTATGGCTACACCTTC

J gene: TRBJ2-4
V gene: TRBV7-9
clone size: NA
D gene: NA
CDR3 protein: CASSLVQGIVTAKNIQYF
CDR3 DNA: TGTGCCAGCAGCTTAGTACAGGGTATAGTTACGGCCAAAAACATTCAGTACTTC

J gene: TRBJ2-3
V gene: TRBV2
clone size: NA
D gene: NA
CDR3 protein: CASRSIGRTDTQYF
CDR3 DNA: TGTGCCAGCAGAAGCATTGGGCGCACAGATACGCAGTATTTT

J gene: TRBJ2-7
V gene: TRBV2
clone size: NA
D gene: NA
CDR3 protein: CASGVRDRPYEQYF
CDR3 DNA: TGTGCCAGTGGGGTCCGAGACAGACCCTACGAGCAGTACTTC

J gene: TRBJ1-6
V gene: TRBV11-1
clone size: many
D gene: TRBD1
CDR3 protein: CASSAGQGDSPLHF
CDR3 DNA: TGTGCCAGCAGCGCGGGACAGGGGGATTCACCCCTCCACTTT

J gene: TRBJ2-1
V gene: TRBV15
clone size: NA
D gene: NA
CDR3 protein: CATSTCFYIESGISQLCNEQFF
CDR3 DNA: TGTGCCACCAGCACCTGCTTTTATATTGAGTCGGGAATCAGCCAACTCTGCAATGAGCAGTTCTTC

J gene: TRBJ2-3
V gene: TRBV7-2
clone size: NA
D gene: TRBD1
CDR3 protein: CASSSHRGRADTQYF
CDR3 DNA: TGTGCCAGCAGCTCCCACAGGGGGCGAGCAGATACGCAGTATTTT

J gene: TRBJ1-2
V gene: TRBV5-1
clone size: NA
D gene: TRBD1
CDR3 protein: CASSGGTGGANYGYTF
CDR3 DNA: TGCGCCAGCAGCGGAGGGACAGGGGGCGCAAACTATGGCTACACCTTC

J gene: TRBJ1-2
V gene: TRBV29-1
clone size: NA
D gene: NA
CDR3 protein: CSVERDGPDTF
CDR3 DNA: TGCAGCGTTGAGCGGGACGGTCCGGACACCTTC